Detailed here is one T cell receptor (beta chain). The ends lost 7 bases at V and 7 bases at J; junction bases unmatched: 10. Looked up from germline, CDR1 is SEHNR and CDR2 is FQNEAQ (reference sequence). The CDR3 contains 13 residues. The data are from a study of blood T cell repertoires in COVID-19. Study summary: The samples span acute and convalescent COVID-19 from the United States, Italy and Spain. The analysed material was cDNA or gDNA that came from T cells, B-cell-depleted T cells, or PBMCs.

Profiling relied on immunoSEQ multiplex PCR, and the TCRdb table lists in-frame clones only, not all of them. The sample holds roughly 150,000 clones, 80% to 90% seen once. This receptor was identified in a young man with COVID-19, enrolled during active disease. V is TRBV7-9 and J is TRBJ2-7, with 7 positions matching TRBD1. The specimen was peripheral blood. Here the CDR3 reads CASTTGTAREQYF. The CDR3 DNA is TGTGCCAGCACCACCGGGACAGCGAGGGAGCAGTACTTC.